A selection of T cell receptor beta chains follows, all from one sample in a study of T cell changes during pregnancy in multiple sclerosis. TCRdb's copy holds only in-frame clones and misses some; the assay was immunoSEQ multiplex PCR. The repertoire holds about 42,000 clones, with around 89% as singletons. The sample was CD4+ T cells from peripheral blood mononuclear cells, taken in the second trimester of pregnancy. The receptors originated from a female donor with multiple sclerosis, enrolled in a pregnancy study. Both conserved end residues are part of each CDR3. Each record gives: V gene, D gene, J gene, CDR3 length, clone size, CDR3 DNA, CDR3 protein. The D gene is left open where the match is weak. Rows may omit the clone size; those that give it use once, few, many or a size class.

V gene: TRBV10-3
D gene: TRBD1
J gene: TRBJ1-4
CDR3 length: 15
clone size: NA
CDR3 DNA: TGTGCCATCAGGCCGGGACAGGGGTCTAATGAAAAACTGTTTTTT
CDR3 protein: CAIRPGQGSNEKLFF

V gene: TRBV5-4
D gene: NA
J gene: TRBJ1-1
CDR3 length: 12
clone size: NA
CDR3 DNA: TGTGCCAGCAGCCCCAACAGGGATGAAGCTTTCTTT
CDR3 protein: CASSPNRDEAFF

V gene: TRBV27
D gene: TRBD2
J gene: TRBJ2-3
CDR3 length: 18
clone size: NA
CDR3 DNA: TGTGCCAGCACCGTTACTTTTATTAGCGGGAGGAGAACAGATACGCAGTATTTT
CDR3 protein: CASTVTFISGRRTDTQYF

V gene: TRBV28
D gene: NA
J gene: TRBJ1-5
CDR3 length: 14
clone size: NA
CDR3 DNA: TGTGCCAGCAGTTCCCCACAGGCCCGTCAGCCCCAGCATTTT
CDR3 protein: CASSSPQARQPQHF

V gene: TRBV5-4
D gene: TRBD2
J gene: TRBJ2-2
CDR3 length: 17
clone size: once
CDR3 DNA: TGTGCCAGCAGCTTGGAACTAGCGGGAGTTAGGACCGGGGAGCTGTTTTTT
CDR3 protein: CASSLELAGVRTGELFF

V gene: TRBV25-1
D gene: TRBD1
J gene: TRBJ1-2
CDR3 length: 16
clone size: NA
CDR3 DNA: TGTGCCAGCAGTGATAAGTGGGGACAGAGTCTAAGGGGCTACACCTTC
CDR3 protein: CASSDKWGQSLRGYTF

V gene: TRBV28
D gene: NA
J gene: TRBJ1-4
CDR3 length: 16
clone size: NA
CDR3 DNA: TGTGCCAGCTCTTCCTCTGGGCCCTCAACTAATGAAAAACTGTTTTTT
CDR3 protein: CASSSSGPSTNEKLFF

V gene: TRBV7-9
D gene: TRBD2
J gene: TRBJ2-3
CDR3 length: 17
clone size: once
CDR3 DNA: TGTGCCAGCAGCTTAGACAGTAGCGGGAGGTTCGTAGATACGCAGTATTTT
CDR3 protein: CASSLDSSGRFVDTQYF

V gene: TRBV4-2
D gene: NA
J gene: TRBJ1-3
CDR3 length: 15
clone size: NA
CDR3 DNA: TGTGCCAGCAGCCAAGGGAACAGGGATGGAAACACCATATATTTT
CDR3 protein: CASSQGNRDGNTIYF

V gene: TRBV5-1
D gene: NA
J gene: TRBJ2-7
CDR3 length: 13
clone size: NA
CDR3 DNA: TGCGCCAGCAGCTTCGAGACAGTCTACGAGCAGTACTTC
CDR3 protein: CASSFETVYEQYF

V gene: TRBV10-3
D gene: NA
J gene: TRBJ1-4
CDR3 length: 14
clone size: NA
CDR3 DNA: TGTGCCATCAGTGTGGACACAGCGGGTGAAAAACTGTTTTTT
CDR3 protein: CAISVDTAGEKLFF

V gene: TRBV4-2
D gene: TRBD2
J gene: TRBJ2-7
CDR3 length: 17
clone size: few
CDR3 DNA: TGTGCCAGCAGTTCTGGGACTAGCGGGAGTTTCTCCTACGAGCAGTACTTC
CDR3 protein: CASSSGTSGSFSYEQYF

V gene: TRBV28
D gene: TRBD1
J gene: TRBJ2-1
CDR3 length: 15
clone size: NA
CDR3 DNA: TGTGCCAGCAGGACAGGGGGGGTTTTCTACAATGAGCAGTTCTTC
CDR3 protein: CASRTGGVFYNEQFF

V gene: TRBV7-2
D gene: NA
J gene: TRBJ2-7
CDR3 length: 13
clone size: NA
CDR3 DNA: TGTGCCAGCAGCCCGGGAATCTCCTACGAGCAGTACTTC
CDR3 protein: CASSPGISYEQYF

V gene: TRBV7-6
D gene: TRBD2
J gene: TRBJ2-1
CDR3 length: 16
clone size: NA
CDR3 DNA: TGTGCCAGCAGCTCAGAACTACTAGCGGGAGGGAATGAGCAGTTCTTC
CDR3 protein: CASSSELLAGGNEQFF

V gene: TRBV6-5
D gene: TRBD1
J gene: TRBJ2-7
CDR3 length: 15
clone size: NA
CDR3 DNA: TGTGCCAGCAGCCGACAGGGGGCCAACTCCTACGAGCAGTACTTC
CDR3 protein: CASSRQGANSYEQYF

V gene: TRBV2
D gene: TRBD1
J gene: TRBJ2-5
CDR3 length: 14
clone size: few
CDR3 DNA: TGTGCCAGCAGTGCAAGGACAGGGGAAGAGACCCAGTACTTC
CDR3 protein: CASSARTGEETQYF

V gene: TRBV5-6
D gene: NA
J gene: TRBJ1-1
CDR3 length: 14
clone size: NA
CDR3 DNA: TGTGCCAGCAGCTTGATAGCACTGAACACTGAAGCTTTCTTT
CDR3 protein: CASSLIALNTEAFF

V gene: TRBV7-9
D gene: TRBD2
J gene: TRBJ2-5
CDR3 length: 17
clone size: few
CDR3 DNA: TGTGCCAGCAGCTTAAGACTAGCGGGAGGGCCCCTGGAGACCCAGTACTTC
CDR3 protein: CASSLRLAGGPLETQYF

V gene: TRBV5-1
D gene: NA
J gene: TRBJ2-3
CDR3 length: 15
clone size: NA
CDR3 DNA: TGCGCCAGCAGCTTGGACAGGGCCCTCACAGATACGCAGTATTTT
CDR3 protein: CASSLDRALTDTQYF

V gene: TRBV9
D gene: TRBD1
J gene: TRBJ1-1
CDR3 length: 18
clone size: NA
CDR3 DNA: TGTGCCAGCAGCGGAACCACTACAGGGGGCGGGTCGGACACTGAAGCTTTCTTT
CDR3 protein: CASSGTTTGGGSDTEAFF

V gene: TRBV7-3
D gene: TRBD1
J gene: TRBJ2-1
CDR3 length: 17
clone size: once
CDR3 DNA: TGTGCCAGCAGCTCCACGGGAGACAGGGGGCGGGGAGGAGAGCAGTTCTTC
CDR3 protein: CASSSTGDRGRGGEQFF

V gene: TRBV7-2
D gene: NA
J gene: TRBJ2-2
CDR3 length: 16
clone size: NA
CDR3 DNA: TGTGCCAGCAGCTTACTGGTCAGATCGAACACCGGGGAGCTGTTTTTT
CDR3 protein: CASSLLVRSNTGELFF

V gene: TRBV10-3
D gene: NA
J gene: TRBJ2-6
CDR3 length: 19
clone size: NA
CDR3 DNA: TGTGCCATCAGTGTATCCGACAGCCGATTTACTTCTGGGGCCAACGTCCTGACTTTC
CDR3 protein: CAISVSDSRFTSGANVLTF

V gene: TRBV28
D gene: NA
J gene: TRBJ2-7
CDR3 length: 13
clone size: NA
CDR3 DNA: TGTGCCAGCAGCTCGACCGTCAGGGCGGAGCAGTACTTC
CDR3 protein: CASSSTVRAEQYF

V gene: TRBV19
D gene: TRBD1
J gene: TRBJ1-2
CDR3 length: 14
clone size: NA
CDR3 DNA: TGTGCCAGTAGTTCAGGCGCAGGGGGCAGAGGCTACACCTTC
CDR3 protein: CASSSGAGGRGYTF

V gene: TRBV28
D gene: NA
J gene: TRBJ1-1
CDR3 length: 12
clone size: NA
CDR3 DNA: TGTGCCAGCAGTTTAACGGGGTCTGAAGCTTTCTTT
CDR3 protein: CASSLTGSEAFF